This T cell receptor beta chain was recorded in a study of blood T cell repertoires in COVID-19. Study context: Samples taken during acute and convalescent COVID-19 were collected in the United States, Italy and Spain. PBMCs, B-cell-depleted T cells, or T cells were the source of the cDNA or gDNA that made up the material.

Original methodology: Amplification with reference gene primers provided the estimates of nucleated cell counts. The data were produced by immunoSEQ multiplex PCR, yet TCRdb's version contains in-frame clones alone and is incomplete. The V and J calls and clone size were taken over from that table, and D and trimming were inferred from the DNA. Of 80,000 or so clones listed, approximately 81% were seen once; the top ten hold around 16%. The CDR3 is 15 amino acids. The V gene end was trimmed by 5 bases and the J gene end by 3 bases; junction bases not matched to a gene: 6. Germline CDR1 is LNHDA and CDR2 is SQIVND (reference sequence).

Sequenced input: peripheral blood. This rearrangement joins TRBV19 to TRBJ2-3; 9 nucleotides agree with TRBD1. This receptor was identified in a woman at least 80 years old with acute or convalescent COVID-19. The CDR3 loop is CASSPGQGRTDTQYF. The CDR3 DNA reads TGTGCCAGTAGTCCAGGACAGGGGCGGACAGATACGCAGTATTTT.